These 21 T cell receptor beta chains were sequenced from one sample in a study of regulatory T cells in long-lasting Graves disease. With RNA extracted from PBMCs as input, the TCR library was made. TCRdb itself ran the reads through MiXCR, one entry per CDR3 protein. The sample yields some 590 distinct CDR3 sequences, under 75% seen once. This specimen was peripheral blood mononuclear cells (PBMCs), taken with antithyroid drug treatment, in newly diagnosed or persistent Graves disease (not recorded which). The receptors derive from a female donor with Graves disease.

This clonotype was observed a handful of times. J is TRBJ2-7 and V is TRBV27; D is ambiguous. The CDR3 is made up of 13 amino acids. The V end lost 5 bases, the J end lost 5 bases, and 13 bases lay between the germline ends. Germline lookup yields CDR1 MNHEY and CDR2 SMNVEV (reference sequence). For the CDR3, the DNA is TGTGCCAGCAGTACGGGCAGCGTAAACGAGCAGTACTTC. Amino acid sequence: CASSTGSVNEQYF.

This clonotype was observed a handful of times. This sequence joins TRBV2 and TRBJ2-1; tentatively, D is TRBD2 (5 bases). CDR1 and CDR2 from the germline V gene are SNHLY and FYNNEI. This CDR3 spans 14 amino acids. The V end lost 8 bases, the J end lost 1 base, and 12 bases lay between the germline ends. The CDR3, as DNA: TGTGCCAGCCTAGACCGCGGGTCCTACAATGAGCAGTTCTTC. This codes for CASLDRGSYNEQFF.

The chain recombines TRBV4-1 with TRBJ2-7, with a tentative D call TRBD1 (6 bases). The CDR3 runs 16 residues. V gave up 1 base and J gave up 3 bases, with 16 bases separating them. Looked up from germline, CDR1 is MGHRA and CDR2 is YSYEKL. The DNA for the CDR3 is TGCGCCAGCAGCCAAGCGATGGTACAGGGAGTCTACGAGCAGTACTTC. Translation: CASSQAMVQGVYEQYF.

The rearrangement joins TRBV7-9 to TRBJ1-2; no firm D call. CDR1 SEHNR and CDR2 FQNEAQ come from the germline V gene (reference sequence). V lost 0 bases and J 5 bases, leaving 4 bases between the germline ends. There are 12 residues in the CDR3. DNA for the CDR3: TGTGCCAGCAGCTTAGCGGTTTATGGCTACACCTTC. Residues: CASSLAVYGYTF.

The chain couples TRBV9 to TRBJ1-6; unclear D gene. The CDR3 covers 14 residues. V was shortened by 0 bases and J by 4 bases, with 5 bases between the two germline ends. Per the germline V gene, CDR1 is SGDLS and CDR2 is YYNGEE. The CDR3 loop reads CASSVEGYNSPLHF. The DNA for the CDR3 is TGTGCCAGCAGCGTAGAAGGGTATAATTCACCCCTCCACTTT.

The V call is TRBV12-3 or TRBV12-4, the J call TRBJ2-1, with 7 positions matching TRBD2. Trimming took 6 bases from V and 7 from J; bases not matched to a gene: 9. The length of the CDR3 is 14 residues. The CDR3 DNA reads as TGTGCCAGCAGGGGGGGAGGGGCTTTTAATGAGCAGTTCTTC. Translating it yields CASRGGGAFNEQFF.

The J gene is TRBJ1-2, the V gene TRBV28; D unclear. The CDR3 is 14 residues long. Germline CDR1 is MDHEN and CDR2 is SYDVKM. V lost 1 base, J lost 5 bases, and 11 bases lay in between. CDR3 loop: CASSLSVGIYGYTF. The CDR3 region has the DNA TGTGCCAGCAGTTTATCTGTCGGAATTTATGGCTACACCTTC.

The rearrangement links TRBV24-1 to TRBJ2-1, with no clear D. The V gene lost 5 bases and the J gene lost 2 bases, with 0 bases spanning the gap. This CDR3 is 11 amino acids long. Germline lookup yields CDR1 KGHDR and CDR2 SFDVKD. The DNA for the CDR3 is TGTGCCACCAGTGCCTACAATGAGCAGTTCTTC. Encoded protein: CATSAYNEQFF.

The chain recombines TRBV12-3 or TRBV12-4 with TRBJ2-3, with TRBD2 as a possible D gene (5 bases). The CDR3 covers 17 residues. V was pared by 3 bases and J by 1 base, with 17 bases between. The CDR3 loop is CASSLSPGGLRTDTQYF. The CDR3 DNA reads TGTGCCAGCAGTTTGAGTCCTGGCGGGTTGCGCACAGATACGCAGTATTTT.

V usage is TRBV4-1 and J usage is TRBJ1-5; D might be TRBD1 (5 bases). V lost 0 bases and J 4 bases, leaving 10 bases between the germline ends. Germline V gives CDR1 MGHRA, CDR2 YSYEKL. This CDR3 contains 15 residues. For the CDR3, the DNA is TGCGCCAGCAGCCAAGAGGGACTGACAAATCAGCCCCAGCATTTT. Its protein is CASSQEGLTNQPQHF.

The rearrangement uses TRBV5-1 and TRBJ1-1; weak D call: TRBD1 (5 bases). The CDR3 runs to 13 residues. Germline V gives CDR1 SGHRS, CDR2 YFSETQ. V lost 4 bases, J lost 1 base, and 8 bases lay in between. This CDR3 is CASSKTENTEAFF. As DNA, the CDR3 is TGCGCCAGCAGCAAGACAGAGAACACTGAAGCTTTCTTT.

A single count supports this clonotype. V is TRBV5-6 and J is TRBJ2-7, with D perhaps being TRBD1 or TRBD2 (5 bases each). CDR3 length equals 17 residues. CDR1 SGHDT and CDR2 YYEEEE come from the germline V gene. V lost 0 bases and J 5 bases, leaving 21 bases between the germline ends. The CDR3 is CASSLDQGRYVGHEQYF. Written as DNA, the CDR3 is TGTGCCAGCAGCTTGGACCAGGGACGCTACGTGGGGCACGAGCAGTACTTC.

The chain couples TRBV7-9 to TRBJ2-7; TRBD1 matches 7 bases. The junction had 20 bases not matched to a gene; V was cut back by 6 bases and J by 3 bases. Germline-derived CDR1 and CDR2 are SEHNR and FQNEAQ (reference sequence). The CDR3 length is 18 residues. The CDR3 coding sequence is TGTGCCAGCAGTCCTTTCCCGGGACAGCTTGGCAACGTCTACGAGCAGTACTTC. This gives the protein CASSPFPGQLGNVYEQYF.

The chain couples TRBV4-1 to TRBJ2-1; 10 bases are a match to TRBD2. CDR3 size: 17 residues. V was pared by 0 bases and J by 5 bases, with 7 bases of the junction left unmatched. Germline CDR1 and CDR2: MGHRA and YSYEKL. The CDR3 coding sequence is TGCGCCAGCAGCCAAGATAGTCTAGCGGGAGCCCACAATGAGCAGTTCTTC. It codes for CASSQDSLAGAHNEQFF.

V and J are TRBV7-8 and TRBJ2-7; 8 nucleotides agree with TRBD1. The CDR3 is 14 residues long. CDR1 and CDR2 (germline): SGHVS, FQNEAQ. With V trimmed by 3 bases and J by 5 bases, 6 bases remained unmatched. The CDR3 coding sequence is TGTGCCAGCAGCTTCCGGACAGGGATTAACGAGCAGTACTTC. This sequence encodes CASSFRTGINEQYF.

This chain uses TRBV24-1 with TRBJ2-1, with D possibly being TRBD1 (5 bases). This CDR3 contains 14 residues. Germline CDR1 reads KGHDR; CDR2 reads SFDVKD. Trimming pared 5 bases from V and 4 bases from J, leaving 11 bases between. The CDR3 DNA sequence: TGTGCCACCAGTGGAAGGGGTGGATACAATGAGCAGTTCTTC. It is translated as CATSGRGGYNEQFF.

This clonotype has just one count. The chain joins TRBV7-9 to TRBJ2-1; TRBD1 matches 9 bases. The CDR3 is 15 amino acids. After removal of 6 bases from V and 9 bases from J, the junction contained 12 bases not matched to a gene. From germline, CDR1 is SEHNR and CDR2 FQNEAQ (reference sequence). The CDR3 is CASSSGTGYNTEQFF. The CDR3 coding sequence is TGTGCCAGCAGTTCCGGGACAGGGTATAATACTGAGCAGTTCTTC.

The chain has TRBV14 and TRBJ2-2; D is uncertain. CDR1 is SGHDN and CDR2 is FVKESK in the germline V gene. This CDR3 is built from 14 residues. V shed 1 base and J shed 7 bases, with 10 bases lying between them. CDR3 nucleotide sequence: TGTGCCAGCAGCCAAGTCCTCTCCGGCGGGGAGCTGTTTTTT. As protein: CASSQVLSGGELFF. The complete variable domain, with remaining parts taken from reference TRBV14 and TRBJ2-2, reads EAGVTQFPSHSVIEKGQTVTLRCDPISGHDNLYWYRRVMGKEIKFLLHFVKESKQDESGMPNNRFLAERTGGTYSTLKVQPAELEDSGVYFCASSQVLSGGELFFGEGSRLTVL.

J is TRBJ2-2 and V is TRBV7-8; 8 positions match TRBD2. The germline gives CDR1 SGHVS, CDR2 FQNEAQ. V was pared by 4 bases and J by 9 bases, with 10 bases of the junction left unmatched. The CDR3 length is 15 residues. The chain's CDR3 is CASSSGGASVRELFF. DNA of the CDR3: TGTGCCAGCAGCTCGGGGGGGGCCTCCGTTCGGGAGCTGTTTTTT.

A few counts support this clonotype. The V gene is TRBV2, the J gene TRBJ2-3, with D unresolved. The CDR3 consists of 20 residues. V lost 5 bases, J lost 0 bases, and 27 bases lay in between. Germline V gene sequence: CDR1 SNHLY, CDR2 FYNNEI. The CDR3 DNA sequence: TGTGCCAGCAGTAACCCTCGTGGGATACCTGGCTTAATTAGCACAGATACGCAGTATTTT. Its translation: CASSNPRGIPGLISTDTQYF.

The chain recombines TRBV28 with TRBJ2-6; D is perhaps TRBD1 or TRBD2 (6 bases each). The CDR3 spans 19 residues. Germline CDR1 MDHEN, CDR2 SYDVKM. Trimming shortened V by 3 bases and J by 0 bases, and 18 bases separated the two germline ends. CDR3 sequence reads: CASSFPRGGRLSGANVLTF. The DNA of the CDR3 is TGTGCCAGCAGTTTCCCCAGGGGAGGCAGGCTCTCTGGGGCCAACGTCCTGACTTTC.